The clone carrying this T cell receptor beta chain was detected only a few times. Its matching antigen is unknown. The J segment lost 3 bases and the V segment lost 0 bases, leaving 8 bases of the junction unmatched. Germline V gene sequence: CDR1 SGHRS, CDR2 YFSETQ. The CDR3 has 17 amino acids. RNA transcripts served as the template for amplifying TCR beta CDR3 regions. Using the HTBI primer set, a first-round RT-PCR was run on the TCR CDR3. TCRdb independently ran MiXCR on the multiplex PCR reads; one entry per CDR3 protein. The data show approximately 600,000 distinct CDR3 sequences, less than 25% seen once. The record originates from a study of T cells in Graves' hyperthyroidism and ophthalmopathy. General study points: Ophthalmopathy onset followed model prediction by a median approximately seven months.

The receptor's source is a young man with Graves' ophthalmopathy. The rearrangement links TRBV5-1 to TRBJ1-4, with TRBD1 identical over 7 bases. The sample comprised blood. The CDR3 is CASSLGPGQAPNEKLFF. CDR3 sequence (DNA): TGCGCCAGCAGCTTGGGTCCCGGACAGGCGCCTAATGAAAAACTGTTTTTT.